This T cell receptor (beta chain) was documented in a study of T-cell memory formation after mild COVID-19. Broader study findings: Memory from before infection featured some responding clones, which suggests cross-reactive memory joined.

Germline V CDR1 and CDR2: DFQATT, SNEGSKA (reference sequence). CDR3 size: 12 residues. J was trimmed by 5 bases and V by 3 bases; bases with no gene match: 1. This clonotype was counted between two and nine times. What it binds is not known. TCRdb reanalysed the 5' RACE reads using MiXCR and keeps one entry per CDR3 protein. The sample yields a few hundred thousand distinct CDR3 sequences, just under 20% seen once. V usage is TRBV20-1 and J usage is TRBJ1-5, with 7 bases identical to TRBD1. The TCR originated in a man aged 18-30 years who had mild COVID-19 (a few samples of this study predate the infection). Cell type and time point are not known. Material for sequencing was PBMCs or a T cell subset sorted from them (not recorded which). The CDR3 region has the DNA TGCAGTGCTAGCACAGGGGATCAGCCCCAGCATTTT. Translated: CSASTGDQPQHF.